This T cell receptor (beta chain) was sequenced during a study of blood T cell repertoires in COVID-19. Across the study: Acute and convalescent COVID-19 specimens originated in the United States, Italy and Spain. T cells, B-cell-depleted T cells, or PBMCs provided the cDNA or gDNA that served as material.

In the authors' workflow: Counts of nucleated cells, estimated from reference gene primer amplification, were obtained. Sequencing was performed with immunoSEQ multiplex PCR; in TCRdb, only in-frame clones are kept and a portion is missing. Clone size and the V and J calls come from that table; the DNA yielded D and trimming. The repertoire includes about 240,000 clones, over 70% of them detected once, and 3.3% sits in the top ten. There are 11 residues in the CDR3. Per germline, CDR1 MNHNS and CDR2 SASEGT. V lost 5 bases to trimming and J lost 7 bases, with 8 bases between them. Specimen: peripheral blood. J is TRBJ1-1 and V is TRBV6-1; maybe TRBD1 (5 bases). The sequence was obtained from an elderly woman with acute or convalescent COVID-19. The CDR3 spells CASSHGGEAFF. CDR3 sequence (DNA): TGTGCCAGCAGTCACGGGGGTGAAGCTTTCTTT.